Below, 24 T cell receptor beta chains from the same sample are listed, as sequenced in a study of technical replicates of blood from several donors. The method was immunoSEQ multiplex PCR; TCRdb's version includes in-frame clones alone and lacks a portion of them. The top ten clones hold about 0.37% of a sample with 74,000 or so clones, 85% to 95% of them seen once. The sequenced sample was T cells isolated from PBMCs. Source of these receptors: a human donor in good health.

This clone was picked up one time. The gene calls are TRBV19 and TRBJ1-4; 10 nucleotides line up with TRBD1. V dropped 7 bases and J dropped 7; count of bases not matched to a gene: 3. The germline CDR1 and CDR2 sequences are LNHDA and SQIVND (reference sequence). The CDR3 is made up of 13 amino acids. The CDR3 DNA is TGTGCCAGTAAGGGACAGGGGAGTGAAAAACTGTTTTTT. Translating it yields CASKGQGSEKLFF.

V gene TRBV9 combines with J gene TRBJ2-1, with 9 positions matching TRBD2. The germline V gene encodes CDR1 SGDLS and CDR2 YYNGEE. The CDR3 length is 16 residues. V dropped 0 bases and J dropped 3; count of bases not matched to a gene: 4. Here the CDR3 reads CASSVGAGGVYNEQFF. The CDR3 coding sequence is TGTGCCAGCAGCGTAGGAGCGGGAGGCGTCTACAATGAGCAGTTCTTC.

The count of this clone is one. The genes are TRBV18 and TRBJ1-1; D uncertain. V was cut by 1 base and J by 2 bases, with 11 bases left in between. CDR3 length equals 15 residues. Germline assignment: CDR1 KGHSH and CDR2 LQKENI. This CDR3 is CASSPQAGSNTEAFF. DNA for the CDR3: TGTGCCAGCTCACCACAGGCGGGATCAAACACTGAAGCTTTCTTT.

V gene TRBV6-1 combines with J gene TRBJ2-7; D is uncertain. The CDR3 loop spans 17 amino acids. Germline V gene lookup returns CDR1 MNHNS and CDR2 SASEGT. Trimming took off 3 bases at V and 1 base at J, with 19 bases between the two ends. The DNA of the CDR3 is TGTGCCAGCAGTGATGGAACCCGCGAGCGTCTATCCTACGAGCAGTACTTC. Its protein is CASSDGTRERLSYEQYF.

This clone was seen more than once but under ten times. The chain carries TRBV5-6 and TRBJ2-3; D ambiguous. This CDR3 contains 13 residues. Germline-derived CDR1 and CDR2 are SGHDT and YYEEEE. The V end was cut by 1 base, the J end by 8 bases, with 11 bases between. The CDR3 protein is CASSLSSYTTQYF. The CDR3 bases are TGTGCCAGCAGCTTGTCCTCTTACACTACGCAGTATTTT.

The rearrangement uses TRBV6-4 and TRBJ2-1, with D hard to call. Trimming shortened V by 0 bases and J by 8 bases, and 8 bases separated the two germline ends. Germline values: CDR1 MRHNA, CDR2 SNTAGT. The CDR3 is 13 amino acids. This CDR3 reads CASSDSFFDEQFF. The CDR3, as DNA: TGTGCCAGCAGTGACTCTTTCTTTGATGAGCAGTTCTTC.

This rearrangement joins TRBV11-2 to TRBJ2-1; maybe TRBD1 (6 bases). Trimming shortened V by 6 bases and J by 6 bases, and 12 bases separated the two germline ends. CDR1 and CDR2 from the germline V gene are SGHAT and FQNNGV. The CDR3 sequence is 13 residues long. In nucleotides, the CDR3 is TGTGCCAGCAGGCCTAACAGGGTCAATGAGCAGTTCTTC. This sequence encodes CASRPNRVNEQFF.

The chain employs TRBV11-2 and TRBJ2-3; TRBD2 matches at 10 bases. The CDR3 sequence is 15 residues long. V was pared by 2 bases and J by 1 base, with 0 bases of the junction left unmatched. Germline CDR1 reads SGHAT; CDR2 reads FQNNGV. The CDR3 nucleotides read TGTGCCAGCAGCTTAACTAGCGGGGGCACAGATACGCAGTATTTT. This codes for CASSLTSGGTDTQYF.

This clone was counted a single time. The chain recombines TRBV30 with TRBJ2-3; 11 bases line up with TRBD1. V lost 8 bases, J lost 7 bases, and 8 bases stayed unmatched. Germline-derived CDR1 and CDR2 are GTSNPN and SVGIG (reference sequence). The CDR3 is 13 residues long. Here the CDR3 DNA reads TGTGCCAGGGGGACAGGGGGAAGGAATACGCAGTATTTT. Encoded protein: CARGTGGRNTQYF.

The chain joins TRBV5-1 to TRBJ1-2; 10 bases fit TRBD1. Germline-derived CDR1 and CDR2 are SGHRS and YFSETQ. The CDR3 is made up of 13 amino acids. The V and J ends lost 3 bases and 6 bases, in that order; junction bases with no gene match: 2. The CDR3 DNA sequence: TGCGCCAGCAGCTGGACAGGGGGTGATGGCTACACCTTC. Residues: CASSWTGGDGYTF.

The chain links TRBV7-7 to TRBJ2-1; the match to TRBD2 covers 10 bases. The CDR3 covers 15 residues. CDR1 SSHAT and CDR2 FNYEAQ come from the germline V gene (reference sequence). V lost 5 bases, J lost 4 bases, and 5 bases stayed unmatched. The CDR3 loop reads CASSPGLADYNEQFF. The CDR3 DNA follows: TGTGCCAGCAGCCCCGGACTAGCGGATTACAATGAGCAGTTCTTC.

The gene calls are TRBV7-6 and TRBJ2-7; possibly TRBD1 for D (5 bases). V was cut by 3 bases and J by 3 bases, with 9 bases left in between. Looked up from germline, CDR1 is SGHVS and CDR2 is FNYEAQ. The length of the CDR3 is 13 residues. The CDR3 reads CASSLGHFYEQYF. The CDR3 nucleotides are TGTGCCAGCAGCTTGGGGCACTTCTACGAGCAGTACTTC.

CDR3 bases: TGTGCCAGCAGCCCATCTCAGGGTACGGCCTACGAGCAGTACTTC. It is translated as CASSPSQGTAYEQYF. This chain uses TRBV13 with TRBJ2-7, with a weak D call TRBD1 (5 bases). The length of the CDR3 is 15 residues. The V gene lost 5 bases and the J gene lost 2 bases, with 16 bases spanning the gap. Germline V lookup: CDR1 PRHDT, CDR2 FYEKMQ (reference sequence).

The chain couples TRBV4-2 to TRBJ1-5, with TRBD1 matching over 8 bases. Trimming at V came to 1 base and at J to 6 bases, leaving 17 bases not matched to a gene. CDR1 LGHNA and CDR2 YNFKEQ come from the germline V gene. CDR3 size: 19 residues. The CDR3 DNA is TGTGCCAGCAGCCAAGGAGATTTTCAGGACAGGGTGGTGGGTCAGCCCCAGCATTTT. This encodes CASSQGDFQDRVVGQPQHF.

This clone was recorded only once. This chain links TRBV10-1 with TRBJ2-2, with a tentative D call TRBD2 (5 bases). V dropped 4 bases and J dropped 4 bases, with 7 bases sitting between them. This CDR3 region has 13 residues. CDR1 is WNHNN, CDR2 SYGVQD, per germline (reference sequence). The CDR3 bases are TGCGCCAGCAGTGGCAGCGGCACCGGGGAGCTGTTTTTT. Amino acids: CASSGSGTGELFF.

As DNA, the CDR3 is TGCGCCAGCAGCTTGGGCGGACTAGTCTACGAGCAGTACTTC. This gives the protein CASSLGGLVYEQYF. The genes are TRBV5-1 and TRBJ2-7; 7 bases fit TRBD2. The CDR3 covers 14 residues. CDR1 is SGHRS, CDR2 YFSETQ, per germline. The trim removed 0 bases at V and 3 bases at J, leaving 3 bases unmatched. Supplemented by reference TRBV5-1 and TRBJ2-7, the full variable domain reads KAGVTQTPRYLIKTRGQQVTLSCSPISGHRSVSWYQQTPGQGLQFLFEYFSETQRNKGNFPGRFSGRQFSNSRSEMNVSTLELGDSALYLCASSLGGLVYEQYFGPGTRLTVT.

This rearrangement joins TRBV15 to TRBJ2-7, with D unresolved. The CDR3 is 12 residues long. The V gene lost 1 base and the J gene lost 3 bases, with 4 bases spanning the gap. From germline, CDR1 is LNHNV and CDR2 YYDKDF (reference sequence). Written as DNA, the CDR3 is TGTGCCACCAGCAGAGGTTACTACGAGCAGTACTTC. It is translated as CATSRGYYEQYF.

The genes are TRBV11-2 and TRBJ2-1, with TRBD2 as a possible D gene (5 bases). Trimming left V 8 bases short and J 4 bases short, with 18 bases between. The CDR3 sequence is 15 residues long. The germline V gene encodes CDR1 SGHAT and CDR2 FQNNGV. CDR3 coding DNA: TGTGCCAGCTCCTTCAACGGGCGGACTTACAATGAGCAGTTCTTC. It specifies CASSFNGRTYNEQFF.

This clone was seen once. The genes are TRBV7-2 and TRBJ2-5; D perhaps matches TRBD2 (5 bases). CDR3 length equals 17 residues. With 3 bases removed from V and 4 bases from J, the gap between germline ends came to 21 bases. Germline CDR1 is SGHTA and CDR2 is FQGNSA. CDR3 loop: CASSLGAQSPLVETQYF. The CDR3 region has the DNA TGTGCCAGCAGCTTGGGAGCCCAATCACCGCTGGTAGAGACCCAGTACTTC.

The genes are TRBV27 and TRBJ2-7; TRBD2 matches at 12 bases. After removal of 3 bases from V and 6 bases from J, the junction contained 9 bases not matched to a gene. CDR3 length: 16 amino acids. CDR1 and CDR2 from the germline V gene are MNHEY and SMNVEV (reference sequence). The CDR3 DNA is TGTGCCAGCAGTTTGATCCTAGCGGGAGGGCCTAGCGAGCAGTACTTC. Amino acids: CASSLILAGGPSEQYF.

The V gene is TRBV5-1, the J gene TRBJ2-7; possibly TRBD2 for D (6 bases). Trimming left V 4 bases short and J 3 bases short, with 8 bases between. The germline V gene encodes CDR1 SGHRS and CDR2 YFSETQ. The CDR3 length is 12 residues. The CDR3, as DNA: TGCGCCAGCAGCCAGGGAGGCTACGAGCAGTACTTC. Translation gives CASSQGGYEQYF.

This rearrangement joins TRBV6-1 to TRBJ1-2; 8 nucleotides align to TRBD1. This CDR3 is built from 14 residues. Trimming took 5 bases from V and 5 from J; bases not matched to a gene: 7. Germline V CDR1 and CDR2: MNHNS, SASEGT. The CDR3: CASSQDRGRYGYTF. In DNA form, the CDR3 reads TGTGCCAGCAGTCAAGACAGGGGACGATATGGCTACACCTTC.

This chain connects TRBV7-9 to TRBJ1-1; 7 nucleotides line up with TRBD1. V trimming: 4 bases; J trimming: 3 bases; junction bases outside the gene matches: 8. Germline CDR1 is SEHNR and CDR2 is FQNEAQ (reference sequence). This CDR3 comprises 15 residues. The CDR3 bases are TGTGCCAGCAGCTCACACAGGGGCGGGCACACTGAAGCTTTCTTT. Its translation: CASSSHRGGHTEAFF.

The V and J genes are TRBV29-1 and TRBJ1-3; D uncertain. CDR1 is SQVTM and CDR2 is ANQGSEA in the germline V gene. Trimming removed 4 bases at V and 2 bases at J, with 12 bases between. The CDR3 is 14 amino acids. The CDR3 here is CSVAGEEAGNTIYF. DNA of the CDR3: TGCAGCGTTGCCGGGGAAGAGGCTGGAAACACCATATATTTT.